What follows are 21 T cell receptor beta chains derived from one specimen sequenced in a study of blood T cell repertoires in COVID-19. Measured with immunoSEQ multiplex PCR; TCRdb has only the in-frame clones, and not every one. Found here are roughly 260,000 clones, about 90% of them singletons; the top ten hold around 2.5%. The sample comprised peripheral blood. The receptors shown here come from a person aged 18 to 29 with COVID-19, enrolled during active disease.

The CDR3 is CASSLSGTTGELFF. DNA for the CDR3: TGTGCCAGCAGTTTGAGCGGGACCACCGGGGAGCTGTTTTTT. V is TRBV27 and J is TRBJ2-2; 7 nucleotides line up with TRBD2. The germline CDR1 and CDR2 sequences are MNHEY and SMNVEV (reference sequence). Germline trimming cut 3 bases from V and 4 bases from J; bases unmatched to any gene: 2. The CDR3 totals 14 residues.

The chain couples TRBV7-8 to TRBJ2-7, with D unclear. V lost 5 bases to trimming and J lost 6 bases, with 11 bases between them. This CDR3 has 12 amino acids. CDR1 is SGHVS, CDR2 FQNEAQ, per germline. The CDR3 DNA reads TGTGCCAGCAGCCGGACGGGTCCCGAGCAGTACTTC. Residues: CASSRTGPEQYF.

The CDR3 region has the DNA TGTGCCAGTAGTAGAGGCGAAGGGGGTGGCCAGTACTTC. It encodes CASSRGEGGGQYF. The chain couples TRBV19 to TRBJ2-5, with a weak D call TRBD1 (6 bases). CDR3 length: 13 amino acids. V was trimmed by 4 bases and J by 10 bases, leaving 16 bases between them. Germline CDR1 is LNHDA and CDR2 is SQIVND (reference sequence). Based on the CDR3 plus reference TRBV19 and TRBJ2-5, the full variable domain is DGGITQSPKYLFRKEGQNVTLSCEQNLNHDAMYWYRQDPGQGLRLIYYSQIVNDFQKGDIAEGYSVSREKKESFPLTVTSAQKNPTAFYLCASSRGEGGGQYFGPGTRLLVL.

The chain joins TRBV6-5 to TRBJ1-6, with 7 bases that match TRBD1. The junction had 9 bases not matched to a gene; V was cut back by 7 bases and J by 6 bases. Germline CDR1 reads MNHEY; CDR2 reads SVGAGI. CDR3 length: 15 residues. This CDR3 is CASILTGTANSPLHF. The DNA of the CDR3 is TGTGCCAGCATTTTAACCGGGACAGCTAATTCACCCCTCCACTTT.

The genes are TRBV5-1 and TRBJ2-1, with D unclear. This CDR3 spans 13 amino acids. Trimming left V 7 bases short and J 3 bases short, with 11 bases between. Germline V CDR1 and CDR2: SGHRS, YFSETQ. The CDR3 DNA follows: TGCGCCAGCTCCGGAGCTGTCTACAATGAGCAGTTCTTC. Its protein product is CASSGAVYNEQFF.

The chain recombines TRBV4-1 with TRBJ2-1; 13 bases line up with TRBD2. This CDR3 is built from 19 residues. V was clipped by 2 bases and J by 6 bases; unmatched bases: 13. Per the germline V gene, CDR1 is MGHRA and CDR2 is YSYEKL. CDR3 amino acids: CASSQRLAGGGVLLNEQFF. CDR3 DNA sequence: TGCGCCAGCAGCCAACGACTAGCGGGAGGCGGGGTACTACTCAATGAGCAGTTCTTC.

The rearrangement uses TRBV13 and TRBJ2-7, with D possibly TRBD2 on 5 matching bases. Trimming left V 4 bases short and J 0 bases short, with 10 bases between. The CDR3 loop spans 14 amino acids. Germline CDR1 and CDR2: PRHDT and FYEKMQ (reference sequence). The CDR3 loop is CASSSKRSSYEQYF. The CDR3 DNA reads as TGTGCCAGCAGCTCAAAGCGGAGCTCCTACGAGCAGTACTTC.

V and J are TRBV10-2 and TRBJ2-1, with TRBD2 identical over 11 bases. The V gene end was trimmed by 3 bases and the J gene end by 7 bases; junction bases not matched to a gene: 2. The CDR3 is 14 residues long. Germline CDR1 is WSHSY and CDR2 is SAAADI. The CDR3 region is CASSDGTSGNEQFF. DNA of the CDR3: TGCGCCAGCAGTGACGGGACTAGCGGTAATGAGCAGTTCTTC.

The rearrangement links TRBV5-6 to TRBJ2-3; 8 bases map to TRBD2. Unmatched junction bases numbered 7, after V lost 2 bases and J lost 2 bases. CDR1 SGHDT and CDR2 YYEEEE come from the germline V gene. The CDR3 covers 16 residues. CDR3: CASSFMLAGFTDTQYF. The CDR3 coding sequence is TGTGCCAGCAGCTTCATGCTAGCGGGTTTCACAGATACGCAGTATTTT.

The chain joins TRBV6-1 to TRBJ2-1, with 9 positions matching TRBD2. Germline V gene data show CDR1 as MNHNS and CDR2 as SASEGT. V lost 3 bases to trimming and J lost 8 bases; unmatched junction nucleotides: 8. The CDR3 covers 15 residues. Here the CDR3 DNA reads TGTGCCAGCAGTGATGGCGGGGGGGTTTTAGATGAGCAGTTCTTC. Encoded protein: CASSDGGGVLDEQFF.

This chain connects TRBV6-5 to TRBJ2-7; D gene uncertain. Germline V CDR1 and CDR2: MNHEY, SVGAGI. The CDR3 is made up of 12 amino acids. Trimming shortened V by 6 bases and J by 0 bases, and 6 bases separated the two germline ends. The CDR3 region has the DNA TGTGCCAGCAGGCGCGACTCCTACGAGCAGTACTTC. Residues: CASRRDSYEQYF.

Remarks on this clone: A junction boundary mismatches the germline segment, possibly from a read error. The chain recombines TRBV12-3 or TRBV12-4 with TRBJ2-7; D remains unclear. The CDR3 covers 13 residues. In DNA, the CDR3 is TGTGCCAGCAGTTTAGGGTTAAGACTCCCTCCAAACTTC. This translates into CASSLGLRLPPNF.

The rearrangement joins TRBV30 to TRBJ2-5, with D possibly TRBD2 on 5 matching bases. The CDR3 length is 13 residues. V gave up 3 bases and J gave up 9 bases, with 17 bases separating them. Looked up from germline, CDR1 is GTSNPN and CDR2 is SVGIG (reference sequence). The CDR3 DNA is TGTGCCTGGAGCGGGGAGACTCGGGCGGCCCAGTACTTC. Its protein product is CAWSGETRAAQYF.

The rearrangement joins TRBV2 to TRBJ2-5, with TRBD1 identical over 8 bases. There are 15 residues in the CDR3. With 1 base clipped from V and 3 bases from J, the junction kept 4 bases outside the gene matches. CDR1 SNHLY and CDR2 FYNNEI come from the germline V gene. The CDR3 region is CASSEDRGAEETQYF. DNA of the CDR3: TGTGCCAGCAGTGAAGACAGGGGGGCCGAAGAGACCCAGTACTTC.

This chain connects TRBV5-1 to TRBJ2-7; 11 positions match TRBD2. This CDR3 has 17 residues. Germline CDR1 reads SGHRS; CDR2 reads YFSETQ. The V gene end was trimmed by 0 bases and the J gene end by 5 bases; junction bases not matched to a gene: 10. The CDR3 sequence: CASSLVGLAGQADEQYF. The DNA for the CDR3 is TGCGCCAGCAGCTTGGTTGGACTAGCGGGCCAGGCCGACGAGCAGTACTTC.

The chain is built from TRBV15 and TRBJ2-5; D remains unclear. Germline CDR1 is LNHNV and CDR2 is YYDKDF (reference sequence). Trimming removed 0 bases at V and 2 bases at J, with 10 bases between. CDR3 size: 15 residues. The CDR3 DNA reads TGTGCCACCAGCAGAGATCGAACGCTACAAGAGACCCAGTACTTC. This sequence encodes CATSRDRTLQETQYF.

V usage is TRBV10-3 and J usage is TRBJ1-2; D unresolved. CDR3 size: 11 residues. Germline V CDR1 and CDR2: ENHRY, SYGVKD. The ends were cut back, 4 bases at V and 7 bases at J, with 7 bases in the middle. CDR3 DNA: TGTGCCATCAGTGGATGGGCTGGCTACACCTTC. This gives the protein CAISGWAGYTF.

V usage is TRBV7-9 and J usage is TRBJ2-2; 9 bases align to TRBD1. V shed 5 bases, J shed 7 bases, and the junction held 8 bases outside the gene matches. The CDR3 length is 15 residues. Per germline, CDR1 SEHNR and CDR2 FQNEAQ (reference sequence). CDR3 in amino acids: CASSPRDRVGGELFF. The CDR3 nucleotides are TGTGCCAGCAGCCCCCGGGACAGGGTCGGCGGGGAGCTGTTTTTT.

The chain is built from TRBV5-5 and TRBJ2-7; 8 bases line up with TRBD1. V trimming: 4 bases; J trimming: 6 bases; junction bases outside the gene matches: 12. The germline V gene has CDR1 SGHKS and CDR2 YYEKEE (reference sequence). CDR3 length: 15 residues. CDR3 sequence: CASSRLGQVVGEQYF. The CDR3 region has the DNA TGTGCCAGCAGCCGGCTGGGACAGGTAGTCGGCGAGCAGTACTTC.

The gene calls are TRBV5-1 and TRBJ2-3, with TRBD2 as a possible D gene (6 bases). V dropped 2 bases and J dropped 0 bases, with 10 bases sitting between them. The CDR3 consists of 15 residues. Germline V gene lookup returns CDR1 SGHRS and CDR2 YFSETQ. DNA for the CDR3: TGCGCCAGCAGCTTTTACGGGGGTAGCACAGATACGCAGTATTTT. Residues: CASSFYGGSTDTQYF. Full variable domain (outside the CDR3, taken from reference TRBV5-1 and TRBJ2-3): KAGVTQTPRYLIKTRGQQVTLSCSPISGHRSVSWYQQTPGQGLQFLFEYFSETQRNKGNFPGRFSGRQFSNSRSEMNVSTLELGDSALYLCASSFYGGSTDTQYFGPGTRLTVL.

The chain couples TRBV18 to TRBJ2-1; TRBD2 aligns across 7 bases. There are 13 residues in the CDR3. J gave up 10 bases and V 3 bases, and 6 bases lay outside the gene matches. Germline CDR1 reads KGHSH; CDR2 reads LQKENI. This chain's CDR3 is CASSPTSDWEQFF. CDR3 DNA sequence: TGTGCCAGCTCACCCACTAGCGATTGGGAGCAGTTCTTC.